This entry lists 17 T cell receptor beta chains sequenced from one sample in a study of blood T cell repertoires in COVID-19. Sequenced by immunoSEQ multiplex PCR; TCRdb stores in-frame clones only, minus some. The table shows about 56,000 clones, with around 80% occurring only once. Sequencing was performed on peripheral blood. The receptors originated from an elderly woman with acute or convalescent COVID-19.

CDR3 region: CASSVKFNDGYTF. The CDR3 DNA reads TGTGCCAGCAGTGTTAAATTTAATGATGGCTACACCTTC. V gene TRBV2 combines with J gene TRBJ1-2, with D unclear. From germline, CDR1 is SNHLY and CDR2 FYNNEI. This CDR3 contains 13 residues. Trimming removed 4 bases from V and 6 bases from J, with 12 bases in between.

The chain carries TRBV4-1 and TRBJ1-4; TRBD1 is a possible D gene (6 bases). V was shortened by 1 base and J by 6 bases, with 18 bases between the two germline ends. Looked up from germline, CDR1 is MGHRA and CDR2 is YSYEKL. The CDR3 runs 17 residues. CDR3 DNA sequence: TGCGCCAGCAGCCAAGTCGGGTCGACAGGTTATCATGAAAAACTGTTTTTT. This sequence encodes CASSQVGSTGYHEKLFF.

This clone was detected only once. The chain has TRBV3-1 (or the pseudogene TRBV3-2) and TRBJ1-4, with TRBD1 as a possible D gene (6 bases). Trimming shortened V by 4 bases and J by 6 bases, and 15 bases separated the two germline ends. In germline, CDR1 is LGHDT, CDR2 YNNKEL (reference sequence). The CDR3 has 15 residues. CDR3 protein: CASSPGQRSHEKLFF. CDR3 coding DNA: TGTGCCAGCAGCCCAGGACAGCGAAGTCATGAAAAACTGTTTTTT.

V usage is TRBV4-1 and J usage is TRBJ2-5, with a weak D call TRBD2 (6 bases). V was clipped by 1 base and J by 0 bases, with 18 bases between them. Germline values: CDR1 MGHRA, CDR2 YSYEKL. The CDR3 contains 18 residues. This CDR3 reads CASSQGFQTRGDQETQYF. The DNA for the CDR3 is TGCGCCAGCAGCCAAGGTTTTCAGACTAGAGGCGACCAAGAGACCCAGTACTTC.

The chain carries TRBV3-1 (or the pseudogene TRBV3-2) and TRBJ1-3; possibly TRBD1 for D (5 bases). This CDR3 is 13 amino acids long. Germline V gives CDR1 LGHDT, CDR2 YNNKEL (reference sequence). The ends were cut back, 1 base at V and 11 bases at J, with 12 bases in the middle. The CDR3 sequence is CASSQGRGVSIYF. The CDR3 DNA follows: TGTGCCAGCAGCCAAGGACGGGGGGTCTCCATATATTTT.

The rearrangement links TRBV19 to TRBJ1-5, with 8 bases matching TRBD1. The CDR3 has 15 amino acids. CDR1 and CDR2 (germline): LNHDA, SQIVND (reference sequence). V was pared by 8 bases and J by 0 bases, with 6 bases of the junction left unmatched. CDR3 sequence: CASYTGGYSNQPQHF. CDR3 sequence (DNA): TGTGCCAGTTACACAGGGGGATATAGCAATCAGCCCCAGCATTTT.

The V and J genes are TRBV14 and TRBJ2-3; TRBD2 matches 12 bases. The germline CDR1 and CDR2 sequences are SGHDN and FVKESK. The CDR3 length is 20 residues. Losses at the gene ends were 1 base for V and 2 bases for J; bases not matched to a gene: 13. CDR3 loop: CASSQAHTSGGPQFTDTQYF. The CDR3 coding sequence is TGTGCCAGCAGCCAAGCCCATACTAGCGGGGGGCCCCAATTCACAGATACGCAGTATTTT. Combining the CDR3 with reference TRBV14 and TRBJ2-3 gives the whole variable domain EAGVTQFPSHSVIEKGQTVTLRCDPISGHDNLYWYRRVMGKEIKFLLHFVKESKQDESGMPNNRFLAERTGGTYSTLKVQPAELEDSGVYFCASSQAHTSGGPQFTDTQYFGPGTRLTVL.

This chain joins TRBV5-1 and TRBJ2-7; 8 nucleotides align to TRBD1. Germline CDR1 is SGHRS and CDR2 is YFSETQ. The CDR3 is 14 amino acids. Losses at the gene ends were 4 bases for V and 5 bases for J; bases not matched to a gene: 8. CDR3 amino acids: CASSDGQGPHEQYF. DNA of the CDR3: TGCGCCAGCAGCGATGGACAGGGTCCGCACGAGCAGTACTTC.

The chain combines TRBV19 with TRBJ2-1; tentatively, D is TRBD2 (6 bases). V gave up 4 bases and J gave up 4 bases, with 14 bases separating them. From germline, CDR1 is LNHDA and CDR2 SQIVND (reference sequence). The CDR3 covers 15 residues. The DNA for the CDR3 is TGTGCCAGTAGTAGCGCAGCGGGTGCTTACAATGAGCAGTTCTTC. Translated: CASSSAAGAYNEQFF.

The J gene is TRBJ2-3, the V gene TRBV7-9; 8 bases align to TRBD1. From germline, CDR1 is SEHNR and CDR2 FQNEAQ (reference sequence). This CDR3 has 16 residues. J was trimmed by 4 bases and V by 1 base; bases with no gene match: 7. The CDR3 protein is CASSLGAGGFPDTQYF. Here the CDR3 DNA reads TGTGCCAGCAGCTTAGGGGCAGGGGGCTTTCCAGATACGCAGTATTTT.

The CDR3 loop is CSARGASGGAPETQYF. The CDR3 nucleotides read TGCAGCGCAAGAGGGGCTAGCGGCGGGGCCCCAGAGACCCAGTACTTC. This chain connects TRBV29-1 to TRBJ2-5; TRBD2 matches at 7 bases. V shed 7 bases and J 4 bases; nucleotides not matched to a gene: 18. The CDR3 covers 16 residues. Germline V gives CDR1 SQVTM, CDR2 ANQGSEA.

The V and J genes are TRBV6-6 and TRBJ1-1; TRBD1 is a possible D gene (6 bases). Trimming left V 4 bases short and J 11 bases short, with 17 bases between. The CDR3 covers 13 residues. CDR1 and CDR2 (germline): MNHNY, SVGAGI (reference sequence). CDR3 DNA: TGTGCCAGCAGTTCCCTCACCACAGGGTGGGCTTTCTTT. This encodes CASSSLTTGWAFF.

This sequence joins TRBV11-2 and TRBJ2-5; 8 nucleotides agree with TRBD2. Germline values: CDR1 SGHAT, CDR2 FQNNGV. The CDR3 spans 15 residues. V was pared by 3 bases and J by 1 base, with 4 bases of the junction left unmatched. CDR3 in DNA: TGTGCCAGCAGCTTGTCGGGGGGGGTCCAAGAGACCCAGTACTTC. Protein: CASSLSGGVQETQYF.

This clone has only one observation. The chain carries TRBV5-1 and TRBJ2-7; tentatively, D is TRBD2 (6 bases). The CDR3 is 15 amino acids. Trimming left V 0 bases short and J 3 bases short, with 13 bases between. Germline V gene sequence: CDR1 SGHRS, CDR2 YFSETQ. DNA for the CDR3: TGCGCCAGCAGCTTGGACGGAGGGTCGGTCTACGAGCAGTACTTC. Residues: CASSLDGGSVYEQYF.

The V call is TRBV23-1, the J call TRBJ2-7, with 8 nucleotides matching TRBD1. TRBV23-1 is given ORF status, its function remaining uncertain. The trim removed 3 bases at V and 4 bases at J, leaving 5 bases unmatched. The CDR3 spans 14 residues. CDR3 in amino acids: CASSHRGQIYEQYF. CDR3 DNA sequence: TGCGCCAGCAGTCACAGGGGGCAAATTTACGAGCAGTACTTC.

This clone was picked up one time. Here the CDR3 DNA reads TGTGCCAGCAGCCCAGCATCGTCGGGGTACGAGCAGTACTTC. As protein: CASSPASSGYEQYF. The rearrangement joins TRBV7-8 to TRBJ2-7, with D perhaps matching TRBD2 (5 bases). CDR1 SGHVS and CDR2 FQNEAQ come from the germline V gene. Trimming shortened V by 5 bases and J by 4 bases, and 15 bases separated the two germline ends. The CDR3 totals 14 residues.

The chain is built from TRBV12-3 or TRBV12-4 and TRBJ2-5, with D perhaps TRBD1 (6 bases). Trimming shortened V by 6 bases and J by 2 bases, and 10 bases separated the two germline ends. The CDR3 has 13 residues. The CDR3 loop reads CASRTGQQETQYF. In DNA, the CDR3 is TGTGCCAGCAGAACAGGGCAGCAAGAGACCCAGTACTTC.